These 8 T cell receptor beta chains came from one sample sequenced in a study of regulatory T cells in long-lasting Graves disease (dated by TCRdb to the early 2020s). The time point label of this sample denotes: newly diagnosed GD, antithyroid drugs for less than 3 months. For both TCR sequencing and RNA sequencing, RNA was extracted from PBMCs in TRIzol. The library was prepared using multiplex PCR. TCRdb records Illumina HiSeq 4000 as the sequencer. To build TCR beta libraries, CDR3 regions were amplified by Arm-PCR using iRepertoire HTBI primers. TCRdb reworked the public reads: Q25 trimming with fastp, MiXCR clone assembly, productive beta chains retained. Rows matching on CDR3 protein sequence are summarized as one entry with the most common DNA and genes. In all, the sample holds a few hundred thousand distinct CDR3 sequences, and 20% to 25% of those were seen once. The ten largest account for approximately 15% of the sample.

Specimen: peripheral blood mononuclear cells (PBMCs), collected at new diagnosis, from a patient treated with antithyroid drugs. The source is a female donor with Graves disease.

This clonotype was seen ten or more times. V and J are TRBV20-1 and TRBJ2-5; 7 nucleotides agree with TRBD2. The germline V gene has CDR1 DFQATT and CDR2 SNEGSKA (reference sequence). Germline trimming cut 6 bases from V and 5 bases from J; bases unmatched to any gene: 12. The CDR3 loop spans 14 amino acids. CDR3 sequence: CSAVWALGGETQYF. CDR3 in DNA: TGCAGTGCCGTATGGGCTCTGGGGGGGGAGACCCAGTACTTC.

The rearrangement joins TRBV18 to TRBJ2-3, with no clear D. The CDR3 runs to 15 residues. The V end lost 1 base, the J end lost 4 bases, and 12 bases lay between the germline ends. Germline V gene lookup returns CDR1 KGHSH and CDR2 LQKENI. CDR3 DNA: TGTGCCAGCTCACCACAGCAGGTTGTGTCAGATACGCAGTATTTT. This sequence encodes CASSPQQVVSDTQYF.

This clonotype was recorded many times. The V gene is TRBV14, the J gene TRBJ2-3; 10 bases are a match to TRBD1. V gave up 3 bases and J gave up 6 bases; unmatched junction bases: 12. The CDR3 length is 17 residues. Germline lookup yields CDR1 SGHDN and CDR2 FVKESK. DNA of the CDR3: TGTGCCAGCAGCCACTCCTTTGTGACAGGGGGCGCGGATACGCAGTATTTT. This gives the protein CASSHSFVTGGADTQYF.

The V and J genes are TRBV4-3 and TRBJ2-7; possibly TRBD1 for D (6 bases). The length of the CDR3 is 13 residues. The V end lost 7 bases, the J end lost 6 bases, and 16 bases lay between the germline ends. From germline, CDR1 is LGHNA and CDR2 YSLEER. CDR3 sequence (DNA): TGCGCCAGCACCCACAGGGATGCCGGCGAGCAGTACTTC. Translated, it gives CASTHRDAGEQYF.

This clonotype came up many times. The chain uses TRBV2 and TRBJ1-1; the match to TRBD1 covers 9 bases. This CDR3 contains 14 residues. The ends lost 7 bases at V and 4 bases at J; junction bases unmatched: 7. The germline gives CDR1 SNHLY, CDR2 FYNNEI. The CDR3 spells CASKRTGVVTEAFF. The CDR3 nucleotides read TGTGCCAGCAAGCGGACAGGGGTCGTCACTGAAGCTTTCTTT.

V and J are TRBV5-1 and TRBJ1-4, with D tentatively TRBD1 (6 bases). Trimming removed 1 base from V and 6 bases from J, with 10 bases in between. The CDR3 consists of 14 residues. The germline V gene encodes CDR1 SGHRS and CDR2 YFSETQ. CDR3 loop: CASSLSGGYEKLFF. The CDR3 DNA reads as TGCGCCAGCAGCTTGTCCGGGGGCTATGAAAAACTGTTTTTT.

This clonotype was found many times. V and J are TRBV6-5 and TRBJ2-7; 8 nucleotides align to TRBD2. Per germline, CDR1 MNHEY and CDR2 SVGAGI. The CDR3 consists of 15 residues. V was clipped by 2 bases and J by 2 bases; unmatched bases: 5. This CDR3 reads CASSYPMTSAYEQYF. Written as DNA, the CDR3 is TGTGCCAGCAGTTACCCAATGACTAGCGCCTACGAGCAGTACTTC.

This clonotype was observed at least ten times. V usage is TRBV20-1 and J usage is TRBJ2-7, with D perhaps TRBD1 (5 bases). Trimming pared 0 bases from V and 1 base from J, leaving 13 bases between. This CDR3 has 15 residues. Germline assignment: CDR1 DFQATT and CDR2 SNEGSKA (reference sequence). The DNA of the CDR3 is TGCAGTGCTAGAGATTCGACAGTTGAGTCCTACGAGCAGTACTTC. This codes for CSARDSTVESYEQYF.